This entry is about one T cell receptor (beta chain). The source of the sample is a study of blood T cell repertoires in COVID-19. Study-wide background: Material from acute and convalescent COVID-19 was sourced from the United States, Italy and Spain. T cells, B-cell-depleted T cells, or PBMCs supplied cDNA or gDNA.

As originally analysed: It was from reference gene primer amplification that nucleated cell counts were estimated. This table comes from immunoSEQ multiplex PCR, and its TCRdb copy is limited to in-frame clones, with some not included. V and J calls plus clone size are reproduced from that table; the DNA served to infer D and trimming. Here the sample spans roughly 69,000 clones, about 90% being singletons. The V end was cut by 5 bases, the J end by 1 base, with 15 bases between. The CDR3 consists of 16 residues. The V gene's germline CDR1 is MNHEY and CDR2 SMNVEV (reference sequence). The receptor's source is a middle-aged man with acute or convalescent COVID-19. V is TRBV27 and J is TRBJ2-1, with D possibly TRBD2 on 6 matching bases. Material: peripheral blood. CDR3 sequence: CASSRTNGRSYNEQFF. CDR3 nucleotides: TGTGCCAGCAGTCGGACTAACGGGCGGTCCTACAATGAGCAGTTCTTC.